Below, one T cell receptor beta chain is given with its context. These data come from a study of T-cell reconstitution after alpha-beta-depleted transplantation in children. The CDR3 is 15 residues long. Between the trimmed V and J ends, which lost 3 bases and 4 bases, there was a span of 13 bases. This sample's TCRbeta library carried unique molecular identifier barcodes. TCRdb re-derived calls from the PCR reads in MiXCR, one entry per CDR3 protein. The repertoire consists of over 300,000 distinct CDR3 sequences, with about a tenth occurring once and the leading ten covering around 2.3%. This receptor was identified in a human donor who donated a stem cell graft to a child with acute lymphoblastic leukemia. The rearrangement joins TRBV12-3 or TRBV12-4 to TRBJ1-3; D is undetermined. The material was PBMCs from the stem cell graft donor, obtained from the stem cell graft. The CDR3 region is CASSFMGSSGNTIYF. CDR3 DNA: TGTGCCAGCAGTTTTATGGGCAGCTCGGGAAACACCATATATTTT.